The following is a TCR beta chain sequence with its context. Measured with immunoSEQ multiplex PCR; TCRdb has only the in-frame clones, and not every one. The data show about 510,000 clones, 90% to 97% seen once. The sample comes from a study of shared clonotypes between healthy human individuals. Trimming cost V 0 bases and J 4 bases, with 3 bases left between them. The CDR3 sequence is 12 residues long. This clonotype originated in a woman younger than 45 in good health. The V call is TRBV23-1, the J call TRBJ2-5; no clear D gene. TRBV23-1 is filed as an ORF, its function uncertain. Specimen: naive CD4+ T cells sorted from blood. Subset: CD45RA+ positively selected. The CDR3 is CASSQSIETQYF. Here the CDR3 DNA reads TGCGCCAGCAGTCAATCGATAGAGACCCAGTACTTC.